This section outlines one T cell receptor beta chain sequence together with its context. The data originate from a study of OX40 agonist ivuxolimab in advanced cancers. The table came from immunoSEQ multiplex PCR; TCRdb's copy has only in-frame clones and leaves some out. The sample lists around 80,000 clones; roughly 84% were seen once. This CDR3 is 12 amino acids long. Per germline, CDR1 LNHNV and CDR2 YYDKDF (reference sequence). Between the trimmed V and J ends, which lost 8 bases and 8 bases, there was a span of 15 bases. This TCR was sampled from an adult with an advanced solid tumor such as melanoma, head and neck, liver or kidney cancer. This chain links TRBV15 with TRBJ2-5; no firm D call. The starting material was CD4+ or CD8+ T cells sorted from blood, obtained in a trial of the OX40 agonist ivuxolimab. This chain's CDR3 is CATQGVGLTQYF. In DNA form, the CDR3 reads TGTGCCACCCAAGGTGTCGGGTTAACCCAGTACTTC.